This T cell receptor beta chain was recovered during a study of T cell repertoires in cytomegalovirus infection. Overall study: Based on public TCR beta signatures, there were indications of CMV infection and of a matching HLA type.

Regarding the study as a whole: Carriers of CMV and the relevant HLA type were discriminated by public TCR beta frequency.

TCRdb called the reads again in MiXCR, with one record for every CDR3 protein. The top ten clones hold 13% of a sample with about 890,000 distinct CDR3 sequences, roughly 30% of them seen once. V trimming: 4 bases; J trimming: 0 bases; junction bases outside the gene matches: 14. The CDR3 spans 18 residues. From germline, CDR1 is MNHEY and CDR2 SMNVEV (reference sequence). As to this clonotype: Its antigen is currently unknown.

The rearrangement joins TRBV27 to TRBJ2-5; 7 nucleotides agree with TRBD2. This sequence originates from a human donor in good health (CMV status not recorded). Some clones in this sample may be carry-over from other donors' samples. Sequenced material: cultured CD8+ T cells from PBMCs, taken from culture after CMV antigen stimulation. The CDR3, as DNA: TGTGCCAGCAGTTCCACTTTTGGGGGGGAGACGTACCAAGAGACCCAGTACTTC. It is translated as CASSSTFGGETYQETQYF.